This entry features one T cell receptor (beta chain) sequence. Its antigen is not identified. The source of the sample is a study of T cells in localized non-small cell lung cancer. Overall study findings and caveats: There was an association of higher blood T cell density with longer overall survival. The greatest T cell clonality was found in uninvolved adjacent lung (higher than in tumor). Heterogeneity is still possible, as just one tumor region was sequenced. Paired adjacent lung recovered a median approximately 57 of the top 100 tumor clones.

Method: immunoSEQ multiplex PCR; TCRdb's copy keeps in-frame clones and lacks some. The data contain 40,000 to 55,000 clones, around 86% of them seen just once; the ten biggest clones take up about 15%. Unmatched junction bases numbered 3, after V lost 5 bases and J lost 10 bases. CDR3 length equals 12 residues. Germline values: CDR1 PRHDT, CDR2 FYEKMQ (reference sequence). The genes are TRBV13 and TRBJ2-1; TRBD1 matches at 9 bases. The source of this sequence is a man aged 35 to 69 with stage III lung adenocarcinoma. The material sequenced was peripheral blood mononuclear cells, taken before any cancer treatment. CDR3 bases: TGTGCCAGCAGCGGCACAGGGGGCGAGCAGTTCTTC. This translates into CASSGTGGEQFF.